Presented here are 10 T cell receptor beta chains from one specimen sequenced in a study of cytomegalovirus exposure and HLA in healthy donors. PCR was performed using 60 Vbeta and 13 Jbeta primers. Profiled with immunoSEQ multiplex PCR; TCRdb holds only in-frame clones, not every one. Of 95,000 to 100,000 clones detected, 70% to 80% appear once; the ten largest clones hold approximately 8%. The material sequenced was PBMCs. These receptors were obtained from a female donor in good health and CMV-seronegative.

This clone turned up a few times. This chain joins TRBV30 and TRBJ2-7; D gene ambiguous. With 2 bases removed from V and 5 bases from J, the gap between germline ends came to 10 bases. The CDR3 extends over 12 amino acids. Germline V lookup: CDR1 GTSNPN, CDR2 SVGIG (reference sequence). Here the CDR3 reads CAWSPQANEQYF. CDR3 sequence (DNA): TGTGCCTGGAGTCCCCAAGCGAACGAGCAGTACTTC.

V usage is TRBV5-6 and J usage is TRBJ1-1; TRBD1 matches 10 bases. There are 15 residues in the CDR3. The V gene end was trimmed by 4 bases and the J gene end by 6 bases; junction bases not matched to a gene: 9. In germline, CDR1 is SGHDT, CDR2 YYEEEE. The DNA for the CDR3 is TGTGCCAGCAGCACCCGGGACAGGGGAATAGCTGAAGCTTTCTTT. It encodes CASSTRDRGIAEAFF.

The V call is TRBV6-6, the J call TRBJ1-2; TRBD1 might be the D (6 bases). In germline, CDR1 is MNHNY, CDR2 SVGAGI (reference sequence). CDR3 size: 14 residues. Between the trimmed V and J ends, which lost 2 bases and 8 bases, there was a span of 15 bases. The CDR3 nucleotides are TGTGCCAGCAGTTACGTGGGGGCGCAAGGCGGCTACACCTTC. Protein product: CASSYVGAQGGYTF.

The chain is built from TRBV6-6 and TRBJ2-7; TRBD1 matches at 7 bases. J was trimmed by 5 bases and V by 5 bases; bases with no gene match: 6. The CDR3 has 13 amino acids. Germline V gives CDR1 MNHNY, CDR2 SVGAGI (reference sequence). The CDR3 is CASSRTGLDEQYF. For the CDR3, the DNA is TGTGCCAGCAGTCGGACAGGACTTGACGAGCAGTACTTC.

The chain combines TRBV7-9 with TRBJ1-2; the D gene is possibly TRBD1 (6 bases). V lost 1 base and J lost 5, with 20 bases in between. The CDR3 consists of 17 residues. CDR1 and CDR2 from the germline V gene are SEHNR and FQNEAQ (reference sequence). This CDR3 reads CASSLVGTQLKAYGYTF. CDR3 coding DNA: TGTGCCAGCAGCTTAGTAGGGACACAGCTTAAGGCATATGGCTACACCTTC.

Only a few counts were recorded for this clone. This chain uses TRBV25-1 with TRBJ1-3; D not resolved. Trimming removed 3 bases from V and 0 bases from J, with 9 bases in between. Germline assignment: CDR1 MGHDK and CDR2 SYGVNS. This CDR3 spans 15 amino acids. In DNA, the CDR3 is TGTGCCAGCAGTGATTGGCGGTTCTCTGGAAACACCATATATTTT. It specifies CASSDWRFSGNTIYF.

This clone was counted only a few times. The chain is built from TRBV7-3 and TRBJ1-2; possibly TRBD1 for D (5 bases). Germline V gives CDR1 SGHTA, CDR2 FQGTGA. The length of the CDR3 is 15 residues. V lost 2 bases, J lost 5 bases, and 15 bases lay in between. The CDR3, as DNA: TGTGCCAGCAGCTTAGACAGTAACCCCCGGTATGGCTACACCTTC. Translation: CASSLDSNPRYGYTF.

The rearrangement joins TRBV7-8 to TRBJ2-7; 10 bases map to TRBD1. CDR1 and CDR2 from the germline V gene are SGHVS and FQNEAQ. The V segment lost 4 bases and the J segment 6 bases; nucleotides outside the gene matches: 9. The CDR3 spans 15 residues. The CDR3 DNA reads as TGTGCCAGCAGCTCCACGACAGGGGGCAAGGGCGAGCAGTACTTC. Its protein product is CASSSTTGGKGEQYF.

To note about this clone: Mismatch with germline at one junction end may stem from a read error. The J gene is TRBJ2-7, the V gene TRBV19; tentative D call: TRBD2 (7 bases). This CDR3 region has 14 residues. Germline loops: CDR1 LNHDA, CDR2 SQIVND (reference sequence). This chain's CDR3 is CAGSIGRTAYEQYF. CDR3 DNA: TGTGCCGGTAGTATCGGGAGGACAGCCTACGAGCAGTACTTC.

This clone has just a few counts. This chain uses TRBV28 with TRBJ1-1; no reliable D call. CDR1 and CDR2 from the germline V gene are MDHEN and SYDVKM. The V and J ends lost 6 bases and 5 bases respectively, with 16 bases between them. The CDR3 spans 14 residues. The CDR3 protein is CASSLHREVTEAFF. The CDR3 region has the DNA TGTGCCAGCAGCTTACACCGGGAGGTAACTGAAGCTTTCTTT.